This TCR beta chain was sequenced during a study of T cells after yellow fever vaccination. Study summary: The SMART-Seq v4 Ultra Low Input method served to prepare the low-cell-number fractions. General study findings and limits: By day 5 rather than day 15, the secondary response had peaked, though it was weaker. The study re-detected most primary-vaccination clones after the booster (roughly 96% CD4, approximately 88% CD8).

As TCR cDNA was made by 5'RACE template switching, a universal primer site and UMIs were added. TCRdb re-analysed the 5' RACE reads in MiXCR, keeping a single row per CDR3 protein. The data hold about 350,000 distinct CDR3 sequences, with less than 9.5% observed a single time. Details on this clonotype: Its antigen remains unknown.

V was shortened by 5 bases and J by 9 bases, with 10 bases between the two germline ends. This CDR3 is built from 11 residues. CDR1 and CDR2 from the germline V gene are SEHNR and FQNEAQ (reference sequence). The TCR originated in a young man who received the YFV17D yellow fever vaccine. The starting material was PBMCs, obtained around 45 days after the first yellow fever vaccination. The chain joins TRBV7-9 to TRBJ2-5; D is uncertain. The chain's CDR3 is CASSRWKAQYF. CDR3 in DNA: TGTGCCAGCAGCCGTTGGAAGGCCCAGTACTTC.